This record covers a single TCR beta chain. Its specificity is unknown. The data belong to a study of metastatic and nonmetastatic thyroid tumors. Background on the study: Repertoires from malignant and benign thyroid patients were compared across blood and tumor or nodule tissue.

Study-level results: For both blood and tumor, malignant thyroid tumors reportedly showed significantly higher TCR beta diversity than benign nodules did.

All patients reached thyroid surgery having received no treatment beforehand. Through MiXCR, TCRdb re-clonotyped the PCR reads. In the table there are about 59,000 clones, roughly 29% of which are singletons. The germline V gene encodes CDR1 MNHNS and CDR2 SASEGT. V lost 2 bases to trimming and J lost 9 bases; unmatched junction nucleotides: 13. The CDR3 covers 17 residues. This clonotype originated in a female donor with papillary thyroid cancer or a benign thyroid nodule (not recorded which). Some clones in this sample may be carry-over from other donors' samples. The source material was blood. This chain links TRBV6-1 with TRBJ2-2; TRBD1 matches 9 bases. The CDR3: CASSERRDRAWGRELFF. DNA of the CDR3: TGTGCCAGCAGTGAAAGAAGGGACAGGGCTTGGGGCCGGGAGCTGTTTTTT.